Sequencing of this TCR beta chain was carried out in a study of OX40 agonist ivuxolimab in advanced cancers. On this clone itself: Antigen: not known.

Sequenced by immunoSEQ multiplex PCR; TCRdb stores in-frame clones only, minus some. The top ten hold around 4% of the sample, which has about 8,000 clones, about 90% seen once. Per the germline V gene, CDR1 is SNHLY and CDR2 is FYNNEI. Germline trimming cut 6 bases from V and 0 bases from J; bases unmatched to any gene: 2. This CDR3 spans 15 amino acids. Whole-study results and caveats: A proportion of nonresponders additionally exhibited low normalized T-cell clonal expansion. The study observed clonal expansion of CD4+ and CD8+ blood T cells by week 6 at 0.1 to 3.0 mg/kg. Expanded peripheral T-cell antigen specificity went undetermined.

Sequenced material: CD4+ or CD8+ T cells sorted from blood, taken in a trial of the OX40 agonist ivuxolimab. The TCR was taken from an adult with an advanced solid tumor such as melanoma, head and neck, liver or kidney cancer. J is TRBJ2-6 and V is TRBV2; TRBD2 agrees at 7 bases. CDR3 DNA: TGTGCCAGCAGAGCGGGAACCTCTGGGGCCAACGTCCTGACTTTC. Translation: CASRAGTSGANVLTF.